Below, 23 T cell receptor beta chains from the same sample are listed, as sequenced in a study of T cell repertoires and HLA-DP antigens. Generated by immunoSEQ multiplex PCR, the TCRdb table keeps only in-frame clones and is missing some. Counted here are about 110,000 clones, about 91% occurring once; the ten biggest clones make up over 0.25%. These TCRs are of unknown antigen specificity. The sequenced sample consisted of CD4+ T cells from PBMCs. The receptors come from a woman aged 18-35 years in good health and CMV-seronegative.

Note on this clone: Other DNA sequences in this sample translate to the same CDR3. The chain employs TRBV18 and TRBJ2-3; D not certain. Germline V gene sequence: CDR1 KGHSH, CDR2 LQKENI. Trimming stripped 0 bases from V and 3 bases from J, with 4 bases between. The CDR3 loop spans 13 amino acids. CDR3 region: CASSPPVTDTQYF. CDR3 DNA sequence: TGTGCCAGCTCACCACCGGTAACAGATACGCAGTATTTT.

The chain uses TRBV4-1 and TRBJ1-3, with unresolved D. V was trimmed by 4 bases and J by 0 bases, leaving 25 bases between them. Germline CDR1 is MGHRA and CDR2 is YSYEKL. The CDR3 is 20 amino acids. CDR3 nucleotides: TGCGCCAGCAGCCGCACCGGGCCAGTGATATCGGCTAACTCTGGAAACACCATATATTTT. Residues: CASSRTGPVISANSGNTIYF.

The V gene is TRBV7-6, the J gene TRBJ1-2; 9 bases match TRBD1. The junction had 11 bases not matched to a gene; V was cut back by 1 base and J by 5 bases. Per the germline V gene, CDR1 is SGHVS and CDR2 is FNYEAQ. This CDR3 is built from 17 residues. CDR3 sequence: CASSLEAGQGILYGYTF. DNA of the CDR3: TGTGCCAGCAGCTTAGAGGCGGGACAGGGTATCCTGTATGGCTACACCTTC.

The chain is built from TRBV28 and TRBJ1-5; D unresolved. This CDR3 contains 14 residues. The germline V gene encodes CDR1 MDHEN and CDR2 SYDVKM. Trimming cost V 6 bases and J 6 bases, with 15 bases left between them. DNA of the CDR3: TGTGCCAGCAGCCTACTATTCCGAGGTCAGCCCCAGCATTTT. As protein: CASSLLFRGQPQHF.

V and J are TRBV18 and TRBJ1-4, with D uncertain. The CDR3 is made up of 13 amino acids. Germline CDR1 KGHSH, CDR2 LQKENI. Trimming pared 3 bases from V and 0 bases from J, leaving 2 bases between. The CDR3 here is CASSPATNEKLFF. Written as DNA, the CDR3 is TGTGCCAGCTCACCTGCAACTAATGAAAAACTGTTTTTT.

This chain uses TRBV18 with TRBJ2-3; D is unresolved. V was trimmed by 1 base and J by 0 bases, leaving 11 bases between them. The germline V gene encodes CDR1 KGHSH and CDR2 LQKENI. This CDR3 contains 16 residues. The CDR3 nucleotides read TGTGCCAGCTCACCACGAGCGAAAGCTAGCACAGATACGCAGTATTTT. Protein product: CASSPRAKASTDTQYF.

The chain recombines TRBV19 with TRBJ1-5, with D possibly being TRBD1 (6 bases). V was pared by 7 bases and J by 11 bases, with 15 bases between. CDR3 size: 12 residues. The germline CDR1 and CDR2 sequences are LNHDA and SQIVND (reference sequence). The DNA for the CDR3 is TGTGCCAGTACTATTCCAGGGGAGGCCCAGCATTTT. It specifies CASTIPGEAQHF.

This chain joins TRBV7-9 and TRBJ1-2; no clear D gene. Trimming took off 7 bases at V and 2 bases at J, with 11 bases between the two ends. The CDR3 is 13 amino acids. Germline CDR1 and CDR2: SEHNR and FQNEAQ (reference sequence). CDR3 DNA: TGTGCCAGCACCCTATTACCGAACTATGGCTACACCTTC. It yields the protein CASTLLPNYGYTF. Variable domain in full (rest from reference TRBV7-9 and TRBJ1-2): DTGVSQNPRHKITKRGQNVTFRCDPISEHNRLYWYRQTLGQGPEFLTYFQNEAQLEKSRLLSDRFSAERPKGSFSTLEIQRTEQGDSAMYLCASTLLPNYGYTFGSGTRLTVV.

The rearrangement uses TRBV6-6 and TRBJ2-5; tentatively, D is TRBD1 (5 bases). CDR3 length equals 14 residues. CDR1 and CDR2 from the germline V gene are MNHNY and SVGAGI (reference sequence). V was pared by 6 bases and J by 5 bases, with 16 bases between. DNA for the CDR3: TGTGCCAGCAGGGACAACCCAAACGTGGAGACCCAGTACTTC. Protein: CASRDNPNVETQYF.

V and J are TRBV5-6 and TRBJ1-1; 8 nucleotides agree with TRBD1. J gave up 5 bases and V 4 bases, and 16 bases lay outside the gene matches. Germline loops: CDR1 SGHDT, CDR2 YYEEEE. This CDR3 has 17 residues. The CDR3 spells CASSRITGGKGRTEAFF. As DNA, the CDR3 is TGTGCCAGCAGCCGAATCACAGGGGGAAAGGGGAGGACTGAAGCTTTCTTT.

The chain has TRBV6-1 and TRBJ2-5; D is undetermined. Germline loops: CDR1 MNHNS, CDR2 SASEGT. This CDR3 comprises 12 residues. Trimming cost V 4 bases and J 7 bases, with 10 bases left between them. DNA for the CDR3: TGTGCCAGCAGTGGTACGGTGAGGACCCAGTACTTC. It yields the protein CASSGTVRTQYF.

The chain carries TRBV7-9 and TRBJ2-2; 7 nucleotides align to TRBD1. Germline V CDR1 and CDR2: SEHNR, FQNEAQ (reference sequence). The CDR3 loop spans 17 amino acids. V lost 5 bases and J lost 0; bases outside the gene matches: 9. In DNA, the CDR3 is TGTGCCAGCAGCCGATCGACAGGGACACCGAACACCGGGGAGCTGTTTTTT. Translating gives CASSRSTGTPNTGELFF.

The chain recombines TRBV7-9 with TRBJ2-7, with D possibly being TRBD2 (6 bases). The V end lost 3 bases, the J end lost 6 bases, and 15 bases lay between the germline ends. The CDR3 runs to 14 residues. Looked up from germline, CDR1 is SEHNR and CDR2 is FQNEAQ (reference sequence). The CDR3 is CASSLAGPILEQYF. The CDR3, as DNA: TGTGCCAGCAGCTTGGCGGGACCGATACTCGAGCAGTACTTC.

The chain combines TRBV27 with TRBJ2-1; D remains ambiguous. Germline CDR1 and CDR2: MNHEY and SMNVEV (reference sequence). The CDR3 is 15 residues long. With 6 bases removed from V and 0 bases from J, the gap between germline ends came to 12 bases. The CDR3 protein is CASSSTKSSYNEQFF. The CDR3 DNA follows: TGTGCCAGCAGCTCTACAAAGAGCTCCTACAATGAGCAGTTCTTC.

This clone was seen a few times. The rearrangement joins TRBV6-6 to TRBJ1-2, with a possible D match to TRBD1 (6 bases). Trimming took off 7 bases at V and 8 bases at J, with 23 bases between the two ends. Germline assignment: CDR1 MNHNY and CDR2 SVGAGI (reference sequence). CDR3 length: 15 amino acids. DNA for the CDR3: TGTGCCAGCAATAGACCGTCTACAGGGTTGTACGGCTACACCTTC. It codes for CASNRPSTGLYGYTF.

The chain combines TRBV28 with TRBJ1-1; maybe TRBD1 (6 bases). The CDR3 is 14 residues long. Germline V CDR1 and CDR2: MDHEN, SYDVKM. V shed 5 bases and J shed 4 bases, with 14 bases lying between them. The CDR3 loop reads CASSAQQGPTEAFF. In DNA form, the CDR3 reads TGTGCCAGCAGTGCTCAACAGGGTCCCACTGAAGCTTTCTTT. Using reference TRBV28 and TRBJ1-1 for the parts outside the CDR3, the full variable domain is DVKVTQSSRYLVKRTGEKVFLECVQDMDHENMFWYRQDPGLGLRLIYFSYDVKMKEKGDIPEGYSVSREKKERFSLILESASTNQTSMYLCASSAQQGPTEAFFGQGTRLTVV.

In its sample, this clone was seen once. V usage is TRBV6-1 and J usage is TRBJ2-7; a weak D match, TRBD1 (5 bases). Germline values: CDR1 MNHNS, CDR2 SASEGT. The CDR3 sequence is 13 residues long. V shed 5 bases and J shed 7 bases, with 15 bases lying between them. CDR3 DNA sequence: TGTGCCAGCAGTACCGCCCAGGGCCTAGAGCAGTACGTC. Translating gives CASSTAQGLEQYV.

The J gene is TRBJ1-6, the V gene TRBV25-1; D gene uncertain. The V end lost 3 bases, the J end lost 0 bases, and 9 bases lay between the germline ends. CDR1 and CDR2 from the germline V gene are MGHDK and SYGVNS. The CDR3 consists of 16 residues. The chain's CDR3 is CASSEEKSSYNSPLHF. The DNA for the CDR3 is TGTGCCAGCAGTGAGGAAAAGAGCTCCTATAATTCACCCCTCCACTTT.

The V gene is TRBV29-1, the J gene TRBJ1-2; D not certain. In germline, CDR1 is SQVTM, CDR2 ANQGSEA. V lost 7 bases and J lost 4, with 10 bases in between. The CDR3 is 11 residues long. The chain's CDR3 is CSAGDIYGYTF. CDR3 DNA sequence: TGCAGCGCCGGGGATATCTATGGCTACACCTTC.

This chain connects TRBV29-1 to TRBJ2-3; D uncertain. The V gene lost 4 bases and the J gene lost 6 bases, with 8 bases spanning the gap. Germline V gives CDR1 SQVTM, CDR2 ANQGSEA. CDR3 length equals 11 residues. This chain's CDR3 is CSVGLPDTQYF. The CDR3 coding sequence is TGCAGCGTTGGGCTCCCCGATACGCAGTATTTT.

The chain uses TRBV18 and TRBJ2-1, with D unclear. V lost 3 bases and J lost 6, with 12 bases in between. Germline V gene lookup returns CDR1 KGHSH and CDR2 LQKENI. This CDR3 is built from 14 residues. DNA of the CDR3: TGTGCCAGCTCACCTTACCTACGCTCCAATGAGCAGTTCTTC. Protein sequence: CASSPYLRSNEQFF.

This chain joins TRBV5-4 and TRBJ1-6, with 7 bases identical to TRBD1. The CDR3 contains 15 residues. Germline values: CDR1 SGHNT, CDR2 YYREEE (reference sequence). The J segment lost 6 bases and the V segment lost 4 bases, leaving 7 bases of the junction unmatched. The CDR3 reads CASSPAGQLNSPLHF. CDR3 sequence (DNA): TGTGCCAGCAGCCCAGCGGGACAGCTTAATTCACCCCTCCACTTT.

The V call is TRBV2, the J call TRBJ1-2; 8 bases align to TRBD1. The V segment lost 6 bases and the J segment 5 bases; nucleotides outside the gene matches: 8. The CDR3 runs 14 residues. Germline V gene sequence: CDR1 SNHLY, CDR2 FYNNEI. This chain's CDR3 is CASRPRTGRYGYTF. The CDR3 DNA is TGTGCCAGCAGACCTCGGACAGGGCGGTATGGCTACACCTTC. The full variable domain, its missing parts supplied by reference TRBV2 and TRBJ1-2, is EPEVTQTPSHQVTQMGQEVILRCVPISNHLYFYWYRQILGQKVEFLVSFYNNEISEKSEIFDDQFSVERPDGSNFTLKIRSTKLEDSAMYFCASRPRTGRYGYTFGSGTRLTVV.